This T cell receptor (beta chain) was sequenced during a study of blood T cells in healthy people across ages. Germline V lookup: CDR1 SGHVS, CDR2 FQNEAQ. The CDR3 is 14 amino acids. The V and J ends lost 7 bases and 3 bases respectively, with 15 bases between them. Per sample, no less than 5 micrograms of total RNA were extracted. Findings and limits, study-wide: Unsorted PBMC input precluded a conclusive naive versus antigen-experienced comparison.

As regards this clonotype: Its antigen is undetermined.

Sample-barcoded 5' priming and a J-beta primer mix drove a second PCR of roughly 6 to 12 cycles. TCRdb re-analysed the 5' RACE reads in MiXCR, keeping a single row per CDR3 protein. The sample records about 1.1 million distinct CDR3 sequences, roughly two fifths being singletons. This clonotype originated in a man younger than 35 in good health. The chain joins TRBV7-8 to TRBJ1-2, with D perhaps matching TRBD1 (6 bases). Sequencing was performed on blood. CDR3 sequence (DNA): TGTGCCAGCACCCCCCAGGGGCAGGACTATGGCTACACCTTC. It translates to CASTPQGQDYGYTF.